These 8 T cell receptor beta chains originate from one sample sequenced in a study of CD8 T cells in Susac syndrome. It was with random hexamers that roughly 0.45 to 1 ug RNA was reverse transcribed. From the immunoSEQ multiplex PCR reads, TCRdb called clonotypes with MiXCR, one entry per CDR3 protein. The sample holds roughly 400,000 distinct CDR3 sequences, 85% seen once. Input material: CD8+ T cells from PBMCs. Receptors originate from a human donor with multiple sclerosis.

V gene TRBV6-5 combines with J gene TRBJ2-7; D is perhaps TRBD1 (6 bases). The germline gives CDR1 MNHEY, CDR2 SVGAGI. The CDR3 loop spans 12 amino acids. Trimming removed 8 bases at V and 5 bases at J, with 13 bases between. The CDR3 nucleotides read TGTGCCAGCGGCACAGGGCTCGACGAGCAGTACTTC. The encoded protein is CASGTGLDEQYF.

This clonotype was seen more than once but under ten times. V is TRBV6-5 and J is TRBJ1-1; no reliable D call. There are 14 residues in the CDR3. The germline V gene has CDR1 MNHEY and CDR2 SVGAGI. V dropped 3 bases and J dropped 5 bases, with 13 bases sitting between them. CDR3 DNA: TGTGCCAGCAGTTATGAGGGATTTTCTACTGAAGCTTTCTTT. Amino acids: CASSYEGFSTEAFF.

The chain is built from TRBV7-6 and TRBJ1-1, with TRBD1 matching over 8 bases. V shed 5 bases, J shed 1 base, and the junction held 6 bases outside the gene matches. This CDR3 region has 15 residues. CDR1 and CDR2 (germline): SGHVS, FNYEAQ. CDR3: CASSARQGTNTEAFF. CDR3 in DNA: TGTGCCAGCAGCGCCCGACAGGGGACGAACACTGAAGCTTTCTTT.

The chain has TRBV3-1 and TRBJ2-3; D is possibly TRBD2 (6 bases). Looked up from germline, CDR1 is LGHDT and CDR2 is YNNKEL (reference sequence). This CDR3 spans 15 amino acids. V was clipped by 2 bases and J by 5 bases, with 14 bases between them. CDR3 in amino acids: CASSQIRDWEDTQYF. The CDR3 nucleotides read TGTGCCAGCAGCCAAATTCGGGACTGGGAAGATACGCAGTATTTT.

V is TRBV10-3 and J is TRBJ2-2; D gene uncertain. CDR1 and CDR2 (germline): ENHRY, SYGVKD. The CDR3 runs to 13 residues. Between the trimmed V and J ends, which lost 2 bases and 1 base, there was a span of 2 bases. The CDR3: CAISEENTGELFF. In DNA form, the CDR3 reads TGTGCCATCAGTGAGGAGAACACCGGGGAGCTGTTTTTT.

The J gene is TRBJ1-1, the V gene TRBV4-1; D is perhaps TRBD1 (5 bases). The germline CDR1 and CDR2 sequences are MGHRA and YSYEKL. With 0 bases removed from V and 4 bases from J, the gap between germline ends came to 12 bases. CDR3 length: 15 amino acids. CDR3 bases: TGCGCCAGCAGCCAAGATGAGGGGCCCGGCACTGAAGCTTTCTTT. It translates to CASSQDEGPGTEAFF.

This clonotype was seen just once. This chain uses TRBV27 with TRBJ1-2; D might be TRBD1 (5 bases). Deletions cut 0 bases from V and 0 bases from J, with 8 bases between. Germline CDR1 and CDR2: MNHEY and SMNVEV (reference sequence). The CDR3 has 15 residues. CDR3 sequence: CASSLSTDTNYGYTF. CDR3 sequence (DNA): TGTGCCAGCAGTTTATCGACAGATACTAACTATGGCTACACCTTC.

The chain uses TRBV5-5 and TRBJ1-2, with a possible D match to TRBD1 (5 bases). CDR3 length: 15 amino acids. V was shortened by 0 bases and J by 5 bases, with 14 bases between the two germline ends. Germline CDR1 reads SGHKS; CDR2 reads YYEKEE (reference sequence). The CDR3, as DNA: TGTGCCAGCAGCTTGGGGTCGGAGGGGTCTTATGGCTACACCTTC. Amino acid sequence: CASSLGSEGSYGYTF.